The source of this T cell receptor beta chain is a study of cytomegalovirus exposure and HLA in healthy donors. Study results and caveats: The authors listed 180 or so TCR beta chains as cytomegalovirus-associated.

PCR was performed using 60 Vbeta and 13 Jbeta primers. Here immunoSEQ multiplex PCR was the method, and the copy in TCRdb shows in-frame clones only, minus some. Its listing shows 65,000 to 85,000 clones. CDR3 size: 14 residues. V lost 5 bases, J lost 8 bases, and 9 bases stayed unmatched. Germline assignment: CDR1 LNHDA and CDR2 SQIVND (reference sequence). Of note for this clone: Its antigen is unknown.

The receptor was isolated from a woman aged 25 to 39 in good health and CMV-seronegative. The V gene is TRBV19, the J gene TRBJ1-2, with 9 bases aligning to TRBD1. Sample: PBMCs. CDR3 sequence: CASSSGGQGRGYTF. CDR3 nucleotide sequence: TGTGCCAGTAGTTCCGGAGGACAGGGGAGAGGCTACACCTTC.